Listed here is a single TCR beta chain. There is no known antigen for this receptor. No base-level quality is on record; no much larger clone is a single base apart. TCR beta repertoires were profiled from peripheral blood of about a dozen young patients with multiple sclerosis to demonstrate the VDJtools post-analysis software. The multiple sclerosis patients were children and adolescents between roughly 6 and 17 years of age. CDR1 and CDR2 (MGHRA, YSYEKL) derive from the germline V gene. CDR3 length: 13 amino acids, cysteine to phenylalanine. This entry keeps only the CDR3 DNA: 39 bases, framed from base 1. This entry belongs to a study of post-analysis software for immune sequencing data (dated by TCRdb to between 2014 and 2017). Background on the whole study: Recorded disease courses included relapsing-remitting, secondary progressive and progressive-relapsing multiple sclerosis, with some patients lacking subtype annotation. The patient repertoires were compared against 10 to 12 previously published healthy control repertoires obtained from donors aged 6 to 25 years. A subset of samples was prepared in parallel using single-end sample barcoding, then pooled and co-amplified after Illumina adapter ligation. Results the study describes overall, beyond this receptor: Patients showed significantly higher frequencies than controls for roughly five TRBV segments, among them TRBV5-6, TRBV5-1 and TRBV20-1. Multiple sclerosis patients had significantly lower normalized Chao1 diversity than controls, a result that suggests substantial peripheral T-cell clonal expansion. The multiple sclerosis patient group was slightly younger than the control group. Direct clustering with F measure revealed strong co-clustering of samples prepared in the same batch, which led to a batch-effect correction.

Libraries were prepared through PCR. Sequencing relied on an Illumina HiSeq 2500. To reduce PCR and sequencing biases, unique molecular identifiers were incorporated into the TCR beta cDNA libraries. Every 1 to 10 million input T cells yielded approximately 500,000 cDNA molecules, meaning each molecule approximated one T cell. Patient libraries were prepared and sequenced with the same protocol used for the earlier healthy control dataset. Within a given batch, samples were prepared together, multiplexed and sequenced on the same HiSeq lane. As for how the authors treated the data: MIGEC handled the raw barcoded reads, throwing out single-read molecular identifier groups before consensus assembly and CDR3 extraction. VDJtools was used for post-analysis of the clonotype tables, and diversity was normalized by down-sampling every dataset to the size of the smallest sample. To correct batch-related cross-sample contamination, repertoire overlap clustering matched CDR3 amino acid sequences but not nucleotide sequences. In TCRdb, the public reads were trimmed at Q25 with fastp and aligned with MiXCR, with productive beta chains retained. Every entry covers one CDR3 protein and lists the most common genes and DNA from its rows. TCRdb's processing, not the study's, gives the V and J calls here. This sample holds fewer than 850,000 distinct CDR3 sequences; 40% to 55% were observed only once. The top ten hold roughly 5.2% of the sample.

The receptor chain draws on TRBV4-1 and TRBJ2-5; no D gene is confidently identified. The J call may be faulty, since TRBJ2-7 better matches the DNA end. The sequenced material came from blood. The TCR was taken from a girl aged 5 to 17 with multiple sclerosis. The CDR3 protein: CASSQDNGSEQYF. DNA sequence: TGCGCCAGCAGCCAAGATAACGGGTCCGAGCAGTACTTC.